Reported below is one T cell receptor beta chain. Its recognized antigen is unknown. No base-level quality is on record; no much larger clone is a single base apart. Whole blood was collected in K2EDTA tubes by collaborating institutions according to the institutions' own protocols. Collaborator samples were shipped for TCRbeta analysis as frozen whole blood, isolated PBMCs, or DNA extracted from either sample type. TCRbeta CDR3 regions were amplified from genomic DNA using the immunoSEQ Assay, a bias-controlled multiplex PCR. The original pipeline was this. The number of nucleated cells in each sample was estimated by amplification of reference gene primers within the assay. To quantify the absolute abundance of each unique TCRbeta CDR3 rearrangement, sequence reads were collapsed and filtered. Productive Simpson clonality was computed per sample as the square root of Simpson's diversity index over productive rearrangements. TCRdb holds this immuneACCESS table with in-frame rearrangements only. Some clones are missing; in checked studies, unresolved V genes explain under half, and the rest has no known cause. The V and J calls and clone size were taken over from that table, and D and trimming were inferred from the DNA. The sample yields roughly 230,000 clones; roughly 84% were counted once. The ten largest clones capture 3.5% to 4% of the sample.

CDR1 SEHNR and CDR2 FQNEAQ are derived from the germline V gene (reference sequence). There are 14 amino acids in the CDR3, from cysteine to phenylalanine inclusive. The read is trimmed to its CDR3 DNA, 42 bases read in frame from base 1. V loses 7 bases, J loses 6 bases, and the germline ends lie 18 bases apart. This specimen comes from a study of blood T cell repertoires in COVID-19 (dated by TCRdb to the early 2020s). With respect to the entire study: Collaborator samples came from the United States, Italy and Spain and covered acute and convalescent phases of COVID-19. The prospective study material was composed of cDNA or gDNA derived from T cells, B-cell-depleted T cells, or PBMCs. Subjects who had been exposed to COVID-19, were actively infected with it, or had recovered from it provided the deeply sampled blood TCRbeta repertoires that made up the dataset. The repertoires were made available in a free public database intended to serve as a resource for research on the immune response to SARS-CoV-2. The samples were drawn from the first 160 participants of the ongoing ImmuneRACE study and from 950 to 1,500 subjects provided by 6 global collaborators. Nearly every sample came with metadata listing a de-identified subject ID, COVID-19 status, age in years and sex. Where available, HLA class I and class II types were taken from metadata supplied by the sample provider and were not determined by assay-based typing. General conclusions and limits of the study: Clinical and demographic metadata were provided uncurated, with the amount varying by source and participant.

The chain employs TRBV7-9 and TRBJ1-2; the D region possibly corresponds to TRBD1 (6 bases align). This TCR was recovered from a woman aged 80 or over with acute or convalescent COVID-19. Source material: peripheral blood. The DNA reads as follows: TGTGCCAGCACCGTAGGGGGGGTTTATAATGGCTACACCTTC. It codes for CASTVGGVYNGYTF.